One sample yielded the 7 T cell receptor beta chains listed below, sequenced in a study of blood T cell repertoires in COVID-19. Profiling relied on immunoSEQ multiplex PCR, and the TCRdb table lists in-frame clones only, not all of them. The repertoire holds around 100,000 clones, with 89% as singletons. The sequenced sample was peripheral blood. The receptors derive from a man over 45 with COVID-19, enrolled during active disease.

This clone was detected only a few times. V gene TRBV28 combines with J gene TRBJ1-1; 7 bases are shared with TRBD1. The CDR3 extends over 14 amino acids. Germline CDR1 and CDR2: MDHEN and SYDVKM. V dropped 3 bases and J dropped 5; count of bases not matched to a gene: 6. The chain's CDR3 is CASSFSRGSTEAFF. In nucleotides, the CDR3 is TGTGCCAGCAGTTTTTCCAGGGGGAGTACTGAAGCTTTCTTT.

The chain links TRBV2 to TRBJ2-1; D may be TRBD1 (6 bases). Germline assignment: CDR1 SNHLY and CDR2 FYNNEI. Trimming pared 4 bases from V and 15 bases from J, leaving 19 bases between. This CDR3 contains 13 residues. The CDR3 DNA reads TGTGCCAGCAGTGTCCCCCCAGGGGTGGATCCGTTCTTC. This gives the protein CASSVPPGVDPFF. Looking up the rest from reference TRBV2 and TRBJ2-1 gives the full variable domain: EPEVTQTPSHQVTQMGQEVILRCVPISNHLYFYWYRQILGQKVEFLVSFYNNEISEKSEIFDDQFSVERPDGSNFTLKIRSTKLEDSAMYFCASSVPPGVDPFFGPGTRLTVL.

The chain employs TRBV29-1 and TRBJ2-1; tentatively, D is TRBD2 (7 bases). V lost 4 bases, J lost 2 bases, and 12 bases lay in between. The CDR3 is 14 amino acids. Germline V gene lookup returns CDR1 SQVTM and CDR2 ANQGSEA. Here the CDR3 reads CSVVGGAAYNEQFF. For the CDR3, the DNA is TGCAGCGTTGTGGGGGGGGCTGCCTACAATGAGCAGTTCTTC.

CDR3 nucleotide sequence: TGTGCCAGCGCGGCCGGTGGAGGGGAGCAGTTCTTC. Its translation is CASAAGGGEQFF. The V call is TRBV19, the J call TRBJ2-1, with D possibly being TRBD2 (6 bases). Germline CDR1 reads LNHDA; CDR2 reads SQIVND (reference sequence). The CDR3 loop spans 12 amino acids. The V gene lost 9 bases and the J gene lost 10 bases, with 16 bases spanning the gap.

The chain joins TRBV29-1 to TRBJ1-2; D is unclear. Trimming cost V 3 bases and J 0 bases, with 5 bases left between them. This CDR3 comprises 12 residues. The germline CDR1 and CDR2 sequences are SQVTM and ANQGSEA. CDR3 nucleotides: TGCAGCGTTGACAGAACTAACTATGGCTACACCTTC. This encodes CSVDRTNYGYTF.

The chain recombines TRBV18 with TRBJ1-2, with 7 bases lining up with TRBD1. This CDR3 has 15 residues. Germline lookup yields CDR1 KGHSH and CDR2 LQKENI. Trimming cost V 3 bases and J 0 bases; bases outside gene matches: 4. The chain's CDR3 is CASSPGQPANYGYTF. The CDR3 DNA reads as TGTGCCAGCTCACCGGGACAGCCTGCTAACTATGGCTACACCTTC.

This clone is a singleton in its sample. CDR3 residues: CASSVGGVPRQETQYF. CDR3 nucleotides: TGTGCCAGCAGCGTAGGGGGGGTCCCCAGGCAAGAGACCCAGTACTTC. V and J are TRBV9 and TRBJ2-5, with D tentatively TRBD2 (6 bases). Trimming stripped 0 bases from V and 2 bases from J, with 14 bases between. The CDR3 has 16 amino acids. From germline, CDR1 is SGDLS and CDR2 YYNGEE.